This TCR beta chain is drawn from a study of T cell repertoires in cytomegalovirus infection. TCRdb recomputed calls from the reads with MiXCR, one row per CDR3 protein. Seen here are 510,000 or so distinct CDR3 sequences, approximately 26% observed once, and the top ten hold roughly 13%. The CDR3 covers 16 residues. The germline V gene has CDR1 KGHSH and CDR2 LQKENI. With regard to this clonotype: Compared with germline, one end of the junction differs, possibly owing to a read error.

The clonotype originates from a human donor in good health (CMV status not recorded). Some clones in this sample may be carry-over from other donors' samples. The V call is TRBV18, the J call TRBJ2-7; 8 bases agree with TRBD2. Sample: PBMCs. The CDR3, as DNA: TGTGCCAGCTCACCGAGGATAGCGGGATCCTCCCACGAGCAGTACTTC. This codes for CASSPRIAGSSHEQYF.